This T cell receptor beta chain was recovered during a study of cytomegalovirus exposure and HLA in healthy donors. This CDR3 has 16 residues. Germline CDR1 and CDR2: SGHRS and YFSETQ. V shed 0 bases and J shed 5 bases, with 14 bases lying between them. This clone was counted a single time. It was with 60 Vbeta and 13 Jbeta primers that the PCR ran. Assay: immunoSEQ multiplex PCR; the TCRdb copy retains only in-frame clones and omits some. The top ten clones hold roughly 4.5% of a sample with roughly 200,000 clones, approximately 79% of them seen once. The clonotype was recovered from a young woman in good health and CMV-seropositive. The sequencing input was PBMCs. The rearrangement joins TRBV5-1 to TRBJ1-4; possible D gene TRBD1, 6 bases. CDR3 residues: CASSLGNQGPNEKLFF. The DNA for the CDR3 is TGCGCCAGCAGCTTGGGGAATCAGGGGCCCAATGAAAAACTGTTTTTT.